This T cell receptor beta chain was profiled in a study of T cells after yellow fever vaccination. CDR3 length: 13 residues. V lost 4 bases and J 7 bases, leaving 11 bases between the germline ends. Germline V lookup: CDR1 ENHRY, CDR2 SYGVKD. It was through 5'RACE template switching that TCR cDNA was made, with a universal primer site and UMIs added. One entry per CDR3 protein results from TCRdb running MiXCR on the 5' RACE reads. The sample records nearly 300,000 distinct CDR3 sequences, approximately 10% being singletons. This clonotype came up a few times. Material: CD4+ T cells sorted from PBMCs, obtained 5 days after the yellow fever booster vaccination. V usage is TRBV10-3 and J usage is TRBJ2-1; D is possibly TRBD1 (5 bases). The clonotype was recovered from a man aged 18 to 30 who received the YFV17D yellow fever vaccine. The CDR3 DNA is TGTGCCATCAGTGCCACAGGATTAAATGAGCAGTTCTTC. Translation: CAISATGLNEQFF.